Shown below are 30 T cell receptor beta chains from a single sample sequenced in a study of T cells in Graves' hyperthyroidism and ophthalmopathy. Template material for amplifying TCR beta CDR3 regions consisted of RNA transcripts. An initial round of RT-PCR targeting the TCR CDR3 relied on the HTBI primer set. A single record per CDR3 protein comes from TCRdb applying MiXCR to the multiplex PCR reads. The sample records just over 550,000 distinct CDR3 sequences, approximately 44% being singletons. The sample was peripheral blood or thyroid tissue (not recorded which). The receptors derive from a woman aged 18-29 years with Graves' hyperthyroidism.

The chain recombines TRBV25-1 with TRBJ2-7; no clear D. The CDR3 has 12 residues. Trimming left V 6 bases short and J 6 bases short, with 12 bases between. Germline V gene lookup returns CDR1 MGHDK and CDR2 SYGVNS. Here the CDR3 DNA reads TGTGCCAGCAGAAAAGGGCCTGGCGAGCAGTACTTC. It translates to CASRKGPGEQYF.

The V call is TRBV19, the J call TRBJ1-5, with D unresolved. The V end lost 3 bases, the J end lost 6 bases, and 9 bases lay between the germline ends. The CDR3 spans 13 residues. Germline-derived CDR1 and CDR2 are LNHDA and SQIVND (reference sequence). CDR3 in DNA: TGTGCCAGTAGTATGGGAAGTACTCAGCCCCAGCATTTT. Its translation is CASSMGSTQPQHF.

V is TRBV29-1 and J is TRBJ1-1; TRBD1 might be the D (5 bases). V was pared by 4 bases and J by 11 bases, with 17 bases between. This CDR3 has 12 residues. CDR1 and CDR2 (germline): SQVTM, ANQGSEA. The CDR3 loop reads CSVGGGPGEAFF. CDR3 nucleotide sequence: TGCAGCGTTGGAGGCGGACCGGGGGAGGCTTTCTTT.

The CDR3 loop is CSSAWDRARRYGYTF. The CDR3 nucleotides read TGCAGCAGTGCTTGGGACAGGGCACGTCGGTATGGCTACACCTTC. The genes are TRBV29-1 and TRBJ1-2; TRBD1 agrees at 9 bases. J lost 5 bases, V lost 8 bases, and 15 bases had no gene match. The CDR3 extends over 15 amino acids. Germline-derived CDR1 and CDR2 are SQVTM and ANQGSEA.

This sequence joins TRBV2 and TRBJ1-5, with D perhaps matching TRBD1 (5 bases). The CDR3 has 12 amino acids. CDR1 and CDR2 (germline): SNHLY, FYNNEI. V was cut by 3 bases and J by 13 bases, with 13 bases left in between. The CDR3 nucleotides are TGTGCCAGCAGTGAGAGGCGGGGGAATCAGCATTTT. Protein product: CASSERRGNQHF.

This chain uses TRBV10-3 with TRBJ1-1; no firm D call. Per the germline V gene, CDR1 is ENHRY and CDR2 is SYGVKD. This CDR3 is built from 13 residues. V lost 6 bases, J lost 0 bases, and 8 bases lay in between. The CDR3 is CAIRLEVNTEAFF. The CDR3, as DNA: TGTGCCATCAGGTTGGAAGTGAACACTGAAGCTTTCTTT.

The sample holds many counts of this clonotype. V usage is TRBV29-1 and J usage is TRBJ1-4, with D hard to call. The CDR3 contains 12 residues. Germline CDR1 is SQVTM and CDR2 is ANQGSEA. Trimming removed 5 bases from V and 0 bases from J, with 4 bases in between. CDR3 in DNA: TGCAGCGTTACCGCAACTAATGAAAAACTGTTTTTT. The encoded protein is CSVTATNEKLFF.

The chain is built from TRBV6-9 and TRBJ1-6, with TRBD1 identical over 7 bases. The CDR3 is made up of 19 amino acids. Germline CDR1 reads MNHGY; CDR2 reads SVAAGI. The junction had 19 bases not matched to a gene; V was cut back by 4 bases and J by 7 bases. CDR3 protein: CASSLLVRRGQKLNSPLHF. In DNA, the CDR3 is TGTGCCAGCAGTTTATTGGTCCGAAGGGGGCAAAAACTGAATTCACCCCTCCACTTT.

The chain is built from TRBV7-2 and TRBJ1-2; D remains ambiguous. Germline assignment: CDR1 SGHTA and CDR2 FQGNSA. Trimming took 5 bases from V and 0 from J, leaving 13 bases between them. The CDR3 spans 15 residues. CDR3 residues: CASSPSGQSNYGYTF. The CDR3 DNA follows: TGTGCCAGCAGCCCCTCCGGTCAGTCTAACTATGGCTACACCTTC.

The sample holds a few counts of this clonotype. This chain uses TRBV19 with TRBJ2-7, with D hard to call. The V gene lost 5 bases and the J gene lost 2 bases, with 13 bases spanning the gap. The CDR3 is 14 residues long. The germline CDR1 and CDR2 sequences are LNHDA and SQIVND (reference sequence). The CDR3, as DNA: TGTGCCAGTAGTTTGCCCGGGCCACCCTACGAGCAGTACTTC. Its protein product is CASSLPGPPYEQYF.

V is TRBV15 and J is TRBJ1-2; TRBD1 aligns across 8 bases. This CDR3 spans 12 amino acids. Germline V gene data show CDR1 as LNHNV and CDR2 as YYDKDF (reference sequence). In DNA, the CDR3 is TGTGCTAGGGCAGGGGGCGGCTATGGCTACACCTTC. Encoded protein: CARAGGGYGYTF.

As for this clonotype: Since the CDR3 does not end with the conserved phenylalanine or tryptophan, this likely comes from a read error. No DNA is shown, since the ends of the CDR3 on it are uncertain; the CDR3 is the one TCRdb lists. The genes are TRBV7-9 and TRBJ2-7; TRBD2 was called by the table and not checked on the DNA. Germline V gives CDR1 SEHNR, CDR2 FQNEAQ (reference sequence). The CDR3 is 8 amino acids long, termini counted. The CDR3 reads CASSKAAG.

As concerns this clonotype: Possible read error: a much larger clone is one base away. The gene calls are TRBV29-1 and TRBJ1-4; D is unresolved. Germline V gene lookup returns CDR1 SQVTM and CDR2 ANQGSEA. The CDR3 sequence is 11 residues long. The chain's CDR3 is CSVTTNEKLSF. CDR3 DNA: TGCAGCGTTACAACTAATGAAAAACTGTCTTTT.

This sequence joins TRBV2 and TRBJ2-2; 9 bases agree with TRBD2. This CDR3 spans 16 amino acids. V was pared by 1 base and J by 7 bases, with 7 bases of the junction left unmatched. Germline CDR1 SNHLY, CDR2 FYNNEI. The chain's CDR3 is CASSEELAGVDGELFF. CDR3 DNA sequence: TGTGCCAGCAGTGAAGAGTTAGCGGGAGTGGACGGGGAGCTGTTTTTT.

Regarding this clonotype: At one of its ends the junction is not consistent with the germline gene, which may arise from a read error. This chain connects TRBV11-2 to TRBJ2-5, with a possible D match to TRBD1 (8 bases). This CDR3 has 16 amino acids. Looked up from germline, CDR1 is SGHAT and CDR2 is FQNNGV. The CDR3 nucleotides are TGTGCCGGCAGCGCTGGACAGGGAGGGCGTTCAGAGACCCAGTACTTC. Amino acids: CAGSAGQGGRSETQYF.

The V call is TRBV29-1, the J call TRBJ2-7; D remains ambiguous. CDR3 length: 13 residues. Germline CDR1 and CDR2: SQVTM and ANQGSEA. The ends were cut back, 1 base at V and 0 bases at J, with 7 bases in the middle. This CDR3 reads CSVEVSSSYEQYF. The CDR3, as DNA: TGCAGCGTTGAAGTTTCTAGCTCCTACGAGCAGTACTTC.

This clonotype occurred many times. The rearrangement joins TRBV5-1 to TRBJ1-6; weak D call: TRBD1 (6 bases). This CDR3 spans 12 amino acids. V dropped 5 bases and J dropped 9 bases, with 9 bases sitting between them. Germline lookup yields CDR1 SGHRS and CDR2 YFSETQ. The CDR3 DNA reads as TGCGCCAGCAGACAGGGCGGTTCACCCCTCCACTTT. This codes for CASRQGGSPLHF.

A remark on this clonotype: An end of the junction differs from the germline gene, which may be a read error. The chain combines TRBV19 with TRBJ1-2, with TRBD1 matching over 7 bases. This CDR3 comprises 12 residues. Germline-derived CDR1 and CDR2 are LNHDA and SQIVND (reference sequence). For the CDR3, the DNA is TGTGCCTGTAGGGACAGCCTCTATGGCTACACCTTC. It codes for CACRDSLYGYTF.

This clonotype was counted many times. The V and J genes are TRBV7-9 and TRBJ1-2, with a possible D match to TRBD1 (5 bases). The CDR3 has 14 residues. V shed 2 bases and J shed 2 bases, with 9 bases lying between them. CDR1 SEHNR and CDR2 FQNEAQ come from the germline V gene (reference sequence). The CDR3 nucleotides are TGTGCCAGCAGCTTACCAGGGACCAACTATGGCTACACCTTC. Translated: CASSLPGTNYGYTF.

The gene calls are TRBV20-1 and TRBJ2-7; D gene uncertain. The germline V gene encodes CDR1 DFQATT and CDR2 SNEGSKA (reference sequence). V was trimmed by 1 base and J by 4 bases, leaving 17 bases between them. The CDR3 sequence is 15 residues long. The CDR3 DNA reads TGCAGTGCTAGAGGTTCTGAGGTAGACTGGTACGAGCAGTACTTC. As protein: CSARGSEVDWYEQYF.

J is TRBJ2-5 and V is TRBV14; possibly TRBD2 for D (5 bases). The germline V gene has CDR1 SGHDN and CDR2 FVKESK. V gave up 1 base and J gave up 5 bases, with 11 bases separating them. The CDR3 is 14 amino acids. The CDR3, as DNA: TGTGCCAGCAGCCAAGGCGAGGGCGATGAGACCCAGTACTTC. Translated: CASSQGEGDETQYF.

This sequence joins TRBV10-3 and TRBJ1-5; D remains unclear. The CDR3 is 13 residues long. Trimming removed 10 bases from V and 2 bases from J, with 12 bases in between. Germline CDR1 and CDR2: ENHRY and SYGVKD. Here the CDR3 DNA reads TGTGCCACCACCTCCTATGGCAATCAGCCCCAGCATTTT. Translating gives CATTSYGNQPQHF.

This clonotype came up a few times. This chain joins TRBV7-3 and TRBJ2-7; TRBD2 matches at 8 bases. CDR3 size: 17 residues. With V trimmed by 3 bases and J by 6 bases, 16 bases remained unmatched. Germline assignment: CDR1 SGHTA and CDR2 FQGTGA. CDR3 in DNA: TGTGCCAGCAGCTTGGTCGGGGGGGGTCTAGCGGGCGTCGAGCAGTACTTC. Its protein product is CASSLVGGGLAGVEQYF.

The chain uses TRBV5-1 and TRBJ1-1; maybe TRBD1 (5 bases). There are 14 residues in the CDR3. Deletions cut 2 bases from V and 4 bases from J, with 12 bases between. Looked up from germline, CDR1 is SGHRS and CDR2 is YFSETQ. The CDR3 DNA is TGCGCCAGCAGCTTCGAAGGGGTGAGCACTGAAGCTTTCTTT. Amino acids: CASSFEGVSTEAFF.

This clonotype was detected a few times. The CDR3 DNA is TGCAGCGTTGAAGCTGATGGGGGGAGACCCTACGAGCAGTACTTC. Protein: CSVEADGGRPYEQYF. This chain connects TRBV29-1 to TRBJ2-7, with D possibly being TRBD2 (6 bases). The CDR3 sequence is 15 residues long. V gave up 1 base and J gave up 2 bases, with 15 bases separating them. From germline, CDR1 is SQVTM and CDR2 ANQGSEA.

The rearrangement joins TRBV7-9 to TRBJ1-4; the D is unclear. Per the germline V gene, CDR1 is SEHNR and CDR2 is FQNEAQ (reference sequence). V was trimmed by 6 bases and J by 0 bases, leaving 11 bases between them. The CDR3 runs 15 residues. CDR3 residues: CASSELTSTNEKLFF. CDR3 in DNA: TGTGCCAGCAGTGAATTGACATCAACTAATGAAAAACTGTTTTTT.

In this sample, this clonotype turned up many times. The chain uses TRBV29-1 and TRBJ2-2, with TRBD2 as a possible D gene (6 bases). Per germline, CDR1 SQVTM and CDR2 ANQGSEA. Trimming left V 4 bases short and J 4 bases short, with 13 bases between. This CDR3 has 14 amino acids. CDR3 sequence reads: CSVGGEETTGELFF. The DNA for the CDR3 is TGCAGCGTTGGGGGGGAGGAGACCACCGGGGAGCTGTTTTTT.

V usage is TRBV7-9 and J usage is TRBJ1-4; perhaps TRBD1 as D (5 bases). The length of the CDR3 is 13 residues. Germline lookup yields CDR1 SEHNR and CDR2 FQNEAQ (reference sequence). V was trimmed by 1 base and J by 10 bases, leaving 10 bases between them. The CDR3 loop is CASSLVGDGKLFF. Written as DNA, the CDR3 is TGTGCCAGCAGCTTAGTCGGGGACGGAAAACTGTTTTTT.

The sample holds many counts of this clonotype. The chain recombines TRBV25-1 with TRBJ1-4, with D possibly being TRBD1 (5 bases). The CDR3 is 13 residues long. V shed 10 bases and J shed 3 bases, with 12 bases lying between them. The V gene's germline CDR1 is MGHDK and CDR2 SYGVNS. In nucleotides, the CDR3 is TGTGCCACACGCAGGGTCCCTAATGAAAAACTGTTTTTT. It is translated as CATRRVPNEKLFF. The full variable domain, in which reference TRBV25-1 and TRBJ1-4 provide the parts outside the CDR3, is EADIYQTPRYLVIGTGKKITLECSQTMGHDKMYWYQQDPGMELHLIHYSYGVNSTEKGDLSSESTVSRIRTEHFPLTLESARPSHTSQYLCATRRVPNEKLFFGSGTQLSVL.

This chain connects TRBV15 to TRBJ2-6, with 8 bases aligning to TRBD1. This CDR3 is 17 amino acids long. The J segment lost 1 base and the V segment lost 5 bases, leaving 7 bases of the junction unmatched. CDR1 and CDR2 (germline): LNHNV, YYDKDF (reference sequence). For the CDR3, the DNA is TGTGCCACCAGCGGACTCGGACAGGGATCTGGGGCCAACGTCCTGACTTTC. This sequence encodes CATSGLGQGSGANVLTF.